The clone carrying this T cell receptor beta chain was seen many times. Its cognate antigen is unknown. This sample is part of a study of tumor-infiltrating lymphocytes in primary liver carcinoma. Bulk tissue was left unsorted, and RNA and DNA were co-extracted from 20-30 mg of it. Synthesis of TCR beta cDNA was carried out from about 500 ng total RNA with a constant-region primer. ARM-PCR was slightly modified, and three nested multiplex PCR rounds with it gave rise to the TCR beta libraries. PCR rounds one and two used TRBV1-TRBV30 forward primers with a C-beta reverse primer for 10 cycles each. TCRdb recomputed calls from the multiplex PCR reads with MiXCR, one row per CDR3 protein. The sample has about 97,000 distinct CDR3 sequences, more than 65% seen once. Study-wide results and limits: It was in tumors, not blood, that the top-250-clone fraction was significantly higher (p = 0.039).

This CDR3 has 13 amino acids. CDR1 is MDHEN, CDR2 SYDVKM, per germline. Trimming took off 3 bases at V and 7 bases at J, with 10 bases between the two ends. Sequencing was performed on liver tumor tissue from sampling region 2. Subset in this sample: tumor region T2, inferior pole. This clonotype was obtained from a woman aged 55-70 years with primary liver carcinoma and hepatitis B virus infection. This chain joins TRBV28 and TRBJ2-1; tentatively, D is TRBD1 or TRBD2 (5 bases each). CDR3 coding DNA: TGTGCCAGCAGTTTCAGAGGGGTTAATGAGCAGTTCTTC. Translated, it gives CASSFRGVNEQFF.